Described below is a single T cell receptor (beta chain) sequence and its context. The antigen is not known. TCRdb used MiXCR to reprocess the 5' RACE reads, holding one entry per CDR3 protein. The table has fewer than 550,000 distinct CDR3 sequences, roughly 20% seen once. The sample belongs to a study of T-cell memory formation after mild COVID-19. General observations from the study: Contracting CD8+ clones were enriched in EMRA, CD4+ mainly in CM and EM. Certain responding clones were present in pre-infection memory, suggesting participation of cross-reactive memory. Unconfirmed was the SARS-CoV-2 specificity of second-wave clones that peaked on day 37.

The TCR originated in an adult woman who had mild COVID-19 (a few samples of this study predate the infection). Cell type and time point are not known. Sequencing used PBMCs or a T cell subset sorted from them (not recorded which).

CDR3 DNA sequence: TGTGCCAGCAGCTCCAGGGACCCTGGCTCCTATAATTCACCCCTCCACTTT. Its translation is CASSSRDPGSYNSPLHF. The chain employs TRBV7-8 and TRBJ1-6, with D possibly TRBD1 on 5 matching bases. Germline V gene data show CDR1 as SGHVS and CDR2 as FQNEAQ. The V gene lost 4 bases and the J gene lost 0 bases, with 13 bases spanning the gap. The CDR3 is made up of 17 amino acids.